This TCR beta chain was found in a study of blood T cell repertoires in COVID-19. TCRdb keeps only in-frame clones here, not all; method: immunoSEQ multiplex PCR. The sample lists some 200,000 clones, about 80% seen once, with 4% to 6.5% in the top ten. Sequencing was performed on PBMCs or T cells enriched from blood (not recorded which). This TCR was sampled from a woman aged 55-75 years with acute COVID-19.

The CDR3 region is CSVSRGMANEKLFF. CDR3 bases: TGCAGCGTTTCCAGGGGCATGGCTAATGAAAAACTGTTTTTT. The chain joins TRBV29-1 to TRBJ1-4, with D tentatively TRBD1 (6 bases). This CDR3 has 14 amino acids. The germline gives CDR1 SQVTM, CDR2 ANQGSEA. Trimming took off 5 bases at V and 3 bases at J, with 13 bases between the two ends.